Listed below are T cell receptor beta chains from one sample, sequenced in a study of control samples from healthy donors and cancer patients. The protocol was immunoSEQ multiplex PCR, while the TCRdb copy is restricted to in-frame clones and leaves out a portion. The table has roughly 160,000 clones, roughly 94% seen once. The sequencing sample was made of PBMCs. Source of these receptors: a man aged 60 to 75 with colorectal cancer. The CDR3 runs from the conserved cysteine through the conserved F or W. The D gene is left open where the match is weak. Where a row states a size, it is once, few, many or the class of an expanded clone; other rows omit it.

clone size | D gene | J gene | CDR3 length | V gene | CDR3 DNA | CDR3 protein
- | TRBD1 | TRBJ1-1 | 16 | TRBV18 | TGTGCCAGCTCCCTTAATGGACAGGGTCTAAACACTGAAGCTTTCTTT | CASSLNGQGLNTEAFF
- | - | TRBJ1-1 | 14 | TRBV7-2 | TGTGCCAGCAGCCTATTTCAGGGAAACACTGAAGCTTTCTTT | CASSLFQGNTEAFF
- | - | TRBJ2-1 | 12 | TRBV12-3/TRBV12-4 | TGTGCCAGCAGTTTAGGGTCACAGGGGCAGTTCTTC | CASSLGSQGQFF
- | - | TRBJ1-1 | 13 | TRBV20-1 | TGCAGTGCTAGTAGGTCCATGAACACTGAAGCTTTCTTT | CSASRSMNTEAFF
once | - | TRBJ1-3 | 12 | TRBV6-6 | TGTGCCAGCAGTTACTCGAGGGACACCATATATTTT | CASSYSRDTIYF
- | TRBD2 | TRBJ2-1 | 15 | TRBV7-9 | TGTGCCAGCAGCTCCAGTAGCGGGGGGGACAATGAGCAGTTCTTC | CASSSSSGGDNEQFF
- | TRBD1 | TRBJ1-2 | 15 | TRBV7-2 | TGTGCCAGCAGCTCTCGGACAGGATCTAACTATGGCTACACCTTC | CASSSRTGSNYGYTF
once | - | TRBJ1-6 | 14 | TRBV7-2 | TGTGCCAGCAGTTACCGGCAAGGGGATTCACCCCTCCACTTT | CASSYRQGDSPLHF
- | - | TRBJ2-5 | 13 | TRBV24-1 | TGTGCCACCAGTCGGACGGGGAAAGAGACCCAGTACTTC | CATSRTGKETQYF
- | TRBD1 | TRBJ1-2 | 13 | TRBV5-6 | TGTGCCAGCAGCTTGAACAGGGGGTATGGCTACACCTTC | CASSLNRGYGYTF
- | - | TRBJ1-6 | 15 | TRBV10-3 | TGTGCCATCAGGGCAGGGAGCTCCTATAATTCACCCCTCCACTTT | CAIRAGSSYNSPLHF
- | - | TRBJ1-4 | 16 | TRBV5-1 | TGCGCCAGCAGCTTGGCCACAGGATCTCCGAATGAAAAACTGTTTTTT | CASSLATGSPNEKLFF
once | - | TRBJ1-1 | 16 | TRBV13 | TGTGCCAGCAGCTTAAGGGGACCCGGGAGGAACACTGAAGCTTTCTTT | CASSLRGPGRNTEAFF
- | TRBD1 | TRBJ1-5 | 15 | TRBV5-1 | TGCGCCAGCAGCTTAGGGGGCAGAGGAGATCAGCCCCAGCATTTT | CASSLGGRGDQPQHF
- | - | TRBJ2-6 | 11 | TRBV30 | TGTGCCTGCACGGGGGCCAACGTCCTGACTTTC | CACTGANVLTF
once | - | TRBJ1-2 | 14 | TRBV6-1 | TGTGCCAGCAGTGAAGCGGCGGGATACTATGGCTACACCTTC | CASSEAAGYYGYTF
- | - | TRBJ2-5 | 13 | TRBV5-4 | TGTGCCAGCAGCTTCAGAGAACAAGAGACCCAGTACTTC | CASSFREQETQYF
- | - | TRBJ2-3 | 15 | TRBV19 | TGTGCCAGTAGTATCGGCAGGGGATACACAGATACGCAGTATTTT | CASSIGRGYTDTQYF
- | TRBD2 | TRBJ2-2 | 13 | TRBV9 | TGTGCCAGCAGCCCAGCGGGGGCCGGGGAGCTGTTTTTT | CASSPAGAGELFF
- | - | TRBJ1-1 | 15 | TRBV27 | TGTGCCAGCAGTTGGCGGGGGCAGGGAAGAACTGAAGCTTTCTTT | CASSWRGQGRTEAFF
- | - | TRBJ1-2 | 14 | TRBV5-1 | TGCGCCAGCAGCTTCCGGGACCCCAGCTATGGCTACACCTTC | CASSFRDPSYGYTF
once | - | TRBJ1-4 | 12 | TRBV28 | TGTGCCAGCAGTCGTACAAATGAAAAACTGTTTTTT | CASSRTNEKLFF
- | TRBD1 | TRBJ1-3 | 16 | TRBV2 | TGTGCCAGCAGTGTTCGACAGGGTTACTCTGGAAACACCATATATTTT | CASSVRQGYSGNTIYF
once | - | TRBJ1-5 | 17 | TRBV19 | TGTGCCAGTAGTATTCCGGCGGGGGTGAGGAGCAATCAGCCCCAGCATTTT | CASSIPAGVRSNQPQHF
once | - | TRBJ2-7 | 14 | TRBV11-2 | TGTGCCAGCAGCTTATATCGGGGTCCGCTCGAGCAGTACTTC | CASSLYRGPLEQYF
- | - | TRBJ1-5 | 14 | TRBV19 | TGTGCCAGTAGTATGGGGAGGAATGATCAGCCCCAGCATTTT | CASSMGRNDQPQHF
- | - | TRBJ2-7 | 11 | TRBV6-5 | TGTGCCAGCAGTTACTCGGGTGGGCAGTACTTC | CASSYSGGQYF
- | - | TRBJ2-1 | 16 | TRBV7-9 | TGTGCCAGCAGTTCCACTGGGCGGGGAACCTACAATGAGCAGTTCTTC | CASSSTGRGTYNEQFF